The T cell receptor beta chain under discussion was sequenced for a study of control samples from healthy donors and cancer patients. CDR1 is SGHTS, CDR2 YDEGEE, per germline. The CDR3 covers 14 residues. V trimming: 4 bases; J trimming: 2 bases; junction bases outside the gene matches: 3. The table came from immunoSEQ multiplex PCR; TCRdb's copy has only in-frame clones and leaves some out. The repertoire holds approximately 170,000 clones, with about 90% as singletons. The chain is built from TRBV5-8 and TRBJ2-1; 7 bases are a match to TRBD1. The origin of this receptor is a woman aged 25 to 39 in good health. The specimen was blood. The CDR3 DNA is TGTGCCAGCAGCGCCGGGACAGCCTACAATGAGCAGTTCTTC. Its translation: CASSAGTAYNEQFF. Looking up the rest from reference TRBV5-8 and TRBJ2-1 gives the full variable domain: EAGVTQSPTHLIKTRGQQATLRCSPISGHTSVYWYQQALGLGLQFLLWYDEGEERNRGNFPPRFSGRQFPNYSSELNVNALELEDSALYLCASSAGTAYNEQFFGPGTRLTVL.